This T cell receptor beta chain comes out of a study of T-cell memory formation after mild COVID-19. Looking at the study overall: TCR clusters largely stayed donor specific. General study points: A subset of responding clones appeared in pre-infection memory, suggesting cross-reactive memory joined.

One entry per CDR3 protein, called by TCRdb with MiXCR from the 5' RACE reads. Of around 390,000 distinct CDR3 sequences in the sample, approximately 16% were seen once. This clonotype came up a few times. The antigen remains undetermined. Sequencing was done on a sample of PBMCs or a T cell subset sorted from them (not recorded which). This receptor was obtained from a man between 18 and 29 years old who had mild COVID-19 (a few samples of this study predate the infection). Cell type and time point are not known.

The CDR3 spells CASSLFDTGELFF. The CDR3 DNA reads as TGTGCCAGCAGTTTGTTCGACACCGGGGAGCTGTTTTTT. The rearrangement joins TRBV28 to TRBJ2-2; D not certain. Germline V lookup: CDR1 MDHEN, CDR2 SYDVKM. There are 13 residues in the CDR3. V was trimmed by 3 bases and J by 3 bases, leaving 5 bases between them.